These 17 T cell receptor beta chains were all obtained from the same sample, sequenced in a study of T cells after yellow fever vaccination. Each CDR3 protein gets one entry after TCRdb re-called the 5' RACE reads with MiXCR. The data contain nearly 300,000 distinct CDR3 sequences, roughly 9% of them singletons. Sequenced here: CD4+ T cells sorted from PBMCs, sampled 5 days after the yellow fever booster vaccination. The source is a man between 18 and 35 years old who received the YFV17D yellow fever vaccine.

This clonotype occurred many times. The CDR3 region has the DNA TGTGCCAGCAGCTCCCAGCAGACCCAGTACTTC. This sequence encodes CASSSQQTQYF. The V and J genes are TRBV7-9 and TRBJ2-5, with D hard to call. The CDR3 totals 11 residues. V lost 4 bases and J lost 6, with 6 bases in between. CDR1 SEHNR and CDR2 FQNEAQ come from the germline V gene (reference sequence).

There are a few counts of this clonotype. The chain uses TRBV12-3 or TRBV12-4 and TRBJ1-2, with 9 bases that match TRBD1. The CDR3 totals 15 residues. V shed 6 bases and J 1 base; nucleotides not matched to a gene: 6. The CDR3 spells CASRPGTGNNYGYTF. CDR3 sequence (DNA): TGTGCCAGCAGGCCCGGGACAGGGAATAACTATGGCTACACCTTC.

CDR3 coding DNA: TGTGCTAGTGGTTTGACGCCCACAGGGGGCTGGGGCGGCTACACCTTC. Translated, it gives CASGLTPTGGWGGYTF. V usage is TRBV12-5 and J usage is TRBJ1-2; 9 bases fit TRBD1. V lost 2 bases to trimming and J lost 8 bases; unmatched junction nucleotides: 12. The CDR3 contains 16 residues. Germline CDR1 and CDR2: LGHNT and FRNRAP.

The chain employs TRBV7-9 and TRBJ2-7; 8 nucleotides align to TRBD1. With 5 bases clipped from V and 6 bases from J, the junction kept 9 bases outside the gene matches. This CDR3 is 14 amino acids long. The germline CDR1 and CDR2 sequences are SEHNR and FQNEAQ (reference sequence). The CDR3 loop reads CASSKTDRVAEQYF. The CDR3 DNA reads TGTGCCAGCAGCAAAACGGACAGGGTGGCCGAGCAGTACTTC.

The V call is TRBV18, the J call TRBJ2-6; D is ambiguous. Trimming took off 2 bases at V and 0 bases at J, with 11 bases between the two ends. Germline CDR1 and CDR2: KGHSH and LQKENI. The CDR3 is 17 amino acids. CDR3 residues: CASSPAPADSGANVLTF. The CDR3 DNA reads TGTGCCAGCTCACCAGCTCCCGCGGACTCTGGGGCCAACGTCCTGACTTTC.

This clonotype was picked up many times. CDR3 protein: CASRGPSANTGELFF. The CDR3 DNA follows: TGTGCCAGCAGGGGACCTTCCGCGAACACCGGGGAGCTGTTTTTT. This chain connects TRBV7-9 to TRBJ2-2; D possibly matches TRBD1 or TRBD2 (5 bases each). V lost 6 bases and J lost 0, with 11 bases in between. Germline loops: CDR1 SEHNR, CDR2 FQNEAQ (reference sequence). This CDR3 is 15 amino acids long. Full variable domain (remainder filled in from reference TRBV7-9 and TRBJ2-2): DTGVSQNPRHKITKRGQNVTFRCDPISEHNRLYWYRQTLGQGPEFLTYFQNEAQLEKSRLLSDRFSAERPKGSFSTLEIQRTEQGDSAMYLCASRGPSANTGELFFGEGSRLTVL.

This clonotype has more than one count but fewer than ten. The chain employs TRBV20-1 and TRBJ1-6; 11 bases are shared with TRBD1. The V gene end was trimmed by 3 bases and the J gene end by 9 bases; junction bases not matched to a gene: 4. The CDR3 is made up of 14 amino acids. Germline V lookup: CDR1 DFQATT, CDR2 SNEGSKA (reference sequence). DNA of the CDR3: TGCAGTGCTAGGACCGGGACAGGGGGTTCACCCCTCCACTTT. Translating it yields CSARTGTGGSPLHF.

This clonotype was detected many times. The chain recombines TRBV24-1 with TRBJ2-3; no clear D. V dropped 3 bases and J dropped 0 bases, with 3 bases sitting between them. Germline V gives CDR1 KGHDR, CDR2 SFDVKD. The CDR3 runs to 13 residues. CDR3 residues: CATSDLSTDTQYF. The CDR3 region has the DNA TGTGCCACCAGTGATCTTAGCACAGATACGCAGTATTTT.

V and J are TRBV7-2 and TRBJ2-7; D is perhaps TRBD2 (5 bases). Germline loops: CDR1 SGHTA, CDR2 FQGNSA. V lost 1 base and J 2 bases, leaving 9 bases between the germline ends. This CDR3 is 14 amino acids long. The CDR3 loop reads CASSLVRGPYEQYF. In nucleotides, the CDR3 is TGTGCCAGCAGCTTAGTCCGGGGTCCCTACGAGCAGTACTTC.

The rearrangement links TRBV4-1 to TRBJ2-2; 7 bases are shared with TRBD1. The germline gives CDR1 MGHRA, CDR2 YSYEKL. The CDR3 sequence is 14 residues long. After removal of 5 bases from V and 6 bases from J, the junction contained 6 bases not matched to a gene. The CDR3 DNA follows: TGCGCCAGCAGCGTCCCAGGGGGTTCCGGGGAGCTGTTTTTT. Its protein is CASSVPGGSGELFF.

The rearrangement links TRBV20-1 to TRBJ2-7; 9 bases align to TRBD1. Looked up from germline, CDR1 is DFQATT and CDR2 is SNEGSKA (reference sequence). The CDR3 is 15 amino acids. After removal of 5 bases from V and 1 base from J, the junction contained 9 bases not matched to a gene. CDR3 residues: CSAPDPGQGSYEQYF. Written as DNA, the CDR3 is TGCAGTGCTCCCGACCCGGGACAGGGTTCCTACGAGCAGTACTTC.

The chain couples TRBV20-1 to TRBJ2-7; the D gene is possibly TRBD1 (6 bases). V shed 0 bases and J shed 5 bases, with 14 bases lying between them. CDR3 length: 14 amino acids. Germline V CDR1 and CDR2: DFQATT, SNEGSKA (reference sequence). CDR3 loop: CSARDQGTFDEQYF. The CDR3 coding sequence is TGCAGTGCTAGAGATCAGGGGACCTTTGACGAGCAGTACTTC.

This clonotype was seen a few times. The V and J genes are TRBV6-5 and TRBJ1-2; D ambiguous. The CDR3 has 13 amino acids. Deletions cut 1 base from V and 6 bases from J, with 9 bases between. Germline-derived CDR1 and CDR2 are MNHEY and SVGAGI. The CDR3 here is CASSYLRSNGYTF. DNA of the CDR3: TGTGCCAGCAGTTACTTAAGGTCCAATGGCTACACCTTC.

This chain connects TRBV4-3 to TRBJ2-3; tentatively, D is TRBD2 (6 bases). Trimming took off 6 bases at V and 8 bases at J, with 12 bases between the two ends. The CDR3 extends over 12 amino acids. Germline CDR1 is LGHNA and CDR2 is YSLEER. The CDR3 DNA is TGCGCCAGCAGAGGATGGGGAGGTACGCAGTATTTT. This encodes CASRGWGGTQYF.

V gene TRBV4-1 combines with J gene TRBJ1-1; D might be TRBD1 (5 bases). Looked up from germline, CDR1 is MGHRA and CDR2 is YSYEKL. Deletions cut 1 base from V and 3 bases from J, with 9 bases between. CDR3 length equals 14 residues. The CDR3 loop reads CASSQAWGYTEAFF. The CDR3 bases are TGCGCCAGCAGCCAAGCATGGGGGTACACTGAAGCTTTCTTT.

This clonotype was found many times. This chain links TRBV7-2 with TRBJ1-5; tentatively, D is TRBD1 (6 bases). V was pared by 6 bases and J by 5 bases, with 11 bases between. There are 13 residues in the CDR3. Looked up from germline, CDR1 is SGHTA and CDR2 is FQGNSA. CDR3 nucleotides: TGTGCCAGCAGTGACAGGTTTGATCAGCCCCAGCATTTT. The encoded protein is CASSDRFDQPQHF.

The chain joins TRBV18 to TRBJ1-1; 8 bases map to TRBD1. CDR1 and CDR2 from the germline V gene are KGHSH and LQKENI. J lost 6 bases, V lost 5 bases, and 17 bases had no gene match. The CDR3 totals 17 residues. DNA for the CDR3: TGTGCCAGCTCAAAGACGCCAGGGGGCGCAGGATGGCCTGAAGCTTTCTTT. This translates into CASSKTPGGAGWPEAFF.